These 21 T cell receptor beta chains were all obtained from the same sample, sequenced in a study of T-cell memory formation after mild COVID-19. In TCRdb, the 5' RACE reads were re-called with MiXCR into one record per CDR3 protein. Counted here are about 270,000 distinct CDR3 sequences, 16% occurring once; the ten biggest clones make up 20% to 25%. Specimen: PBMCs or a T cell subset sorted from them (not recorded which). These receptors all come from a man aged 18 to 29 who had mild COVID-19 (a few samples of this study predate the infection). Cell type and time point are not known.

The rearrangement links TRBV5-1 to TRBJ2-2, with 10 bases aligning to TRBD2. Germline loops: CDR1 SGHRS, CDR2 YFSETQ. The V segment lost 3 bases and the J segment 6 bases; nucleotides outside the gene matches: 11. The CDR3 sequence is 17 residues long. CDR3 amino acids: CASSSQLAGRLAGELFF. The CDR3 nucleotides read TGCGCCAGCAGCTCACAACTAGCGGGGAGGTTGGCCGGGGAGCTGTTTTTT.

This clonotype was counted a few times. J is TRBJ1-1 and V is TRBV29-1; D perhaps matches TRBD1 (6 bases). This CDR3 region has 13 residues. Germline CDR1 is SQVTM and CDR2 is ANQGSEA. V was pared by 7 bases and J by 4 bases, with 16 bases between. DNA for the CDR3: TGCAGCGGGGGGCCCCGAGGGGGCACTGAAGCTTTCTTT. Its translation: CSGGPRGGTEAFF.

There are a few counts of this clonotype. The CDR3 sequence: CASSLGRLAGDLEQYV. The CDR3 DNA follows: TGTGCCAGCAGCTTAGGGCGACTAGCGGGGGACCTGGAGCAGTACGTC. The chain combines TRBV7-8 with TRBJ2-7, with 12 bases fitting TRBD2. Germline loops: CDR1 SGHVS, CDR2 FQNEAQ. The ends lost 1 base at V and 7 bases at J; junction bases unmatched: 8. This CDR3 contains 16 residues.

V usage is TRBV7-9 and J usage is TRBJ1-2; the D gene is possibly TRBD1 (5 bases). With 3 bases removed from V and 3 bases from J, the gap between germline ends came to 11 bases. CDR1 is SEHNR and CDR2 is FQNEAQ in the germline V gene (reference sequence). There are 14 residues in the CDR3. As DNA, the CDR3 is TGTGCCAGCAGCTTGAGGGGCTCGCACTATGGCTACACCTTC. Protein product: CASSLRGSHYGYTF.

The gene calls are TRBV6-6 and TRBJ1-1; perhaps TRBD1 as D (6 bases). The CDR3 contains 12 residues. In germline, CDR1 is MNHNY, CDR2 SVGAGI (reference sequence). V was pared by 2 bases and J by 11 bases, with 12 bases between. The CDR3 is CASSYRPGDAFF. The CDR3 DNA follows: TGTGCCAGCAGTTACCGGCCAGGGGATGCTTTCTTT.

This clonotype was seen more than once but under ten times. The chain combines TRBV7-9 with TRBJ2-3; D gene ambiguous. V lost 0 bases, J lost 7 bases, and 2 bases lay in between. Per germline, CDR1 SEHNR and CDR2 FQNEAQ (reference sequence). CDR3 length: 11 amino acids. The CDR3 nucleotides are TGTGCCAGCAGCTTAGCATATACGCAGTATTTT. This gives the protein CASSLAYTQYF.

J is TRBJ1-1 and V is TRBV19; weak D call: TRBD1 (6 bases). V lost 3 bases to trimming and J lost 6 bases, with 11 bases between them. The CDR3 sequence is 13 residues long. The germline V gene has CDR1 LNHDA and CDR2 SQIVND (reference sequence). The chain's CDR3 is CASSITGNSEAFF. The CDR3 DNA follows: TGTGCCAGTAGTATCACAGGGAATTCTGAAGCTTTCTTT.

This clonotype was observed a few times. The CDR3 spells CASSPRGGSYNQPQHF. The CDR3 DNA reads as TGCGCCAGCAGCCCCCGAGGCGGTAGTTACAATCAGCCCCAGCATTTT. The V call is TRBV5-1, the J call TRBJ1-5; unclear D gene. Per the germline V gene, CDR1 is SGHRS and CDR2 is YFSETQ. This CDR3 is 16 amino acids long. Trimming left V 4 bases short and J 3 bases short, with 17 bases between.

The chain employs TRBV7-2 and TRBJ1-2, with TRBD1 as a possible D gene (5 bases). This CDR3 has 12 amino acids. Trimming cost V 4 bases and J 2 bases, with 5 bases left between them. Germline-derived CDR1 and CDR2 are SGHTA and FQGNSA. The CDR3 DNA reads TGTGCCAGCAGCTGGGGGAACTATGGCTACACCTTC. Protein sequence: CASSWGNYGYTF.

This clonotype was recorded many times. This sequence joins TRBV6-1 and TRBJ2-5; possible D gene TRBD1, 6 bases. Germline V gives CDR1 MNHNS, CDR2 SASEGT. The CDR3 covers 13 residues. V lost 4 bases and J lost 5, with 11 bases in between. CDR3: CASSAGARETQYF. The CDR3 coding sequence is TGTGCCAGCAGTGCAGGGGCAAGGGAGACCCAGTACTTC.

In this sample, this clonotype turned up a few times. CDR3 nucleotides: TGTGCCAGCAGGTCGGCCACTGAAGCTTTCTTT. The encoded protein is CASRSATEAFF. The chain couples TRBV6-5 to TRBJ1-1, with D unclear. Per the germline V gene, CDR1 is MNHEY and CDR2 is SVGAGI. This CDR3 comprises 11 residues. Trimming cost V 6 bases and J 4 bases, with 6 bases left between them.

The chain combines TRBV6-2 or TRBV6-3 with TRBJ1-5; the D gene is possibly TRBD1 (5 bases). The CDR3 has 14 amino acids. The germline gives CDR1 MNHEY, CDR2 SVGEGT. V was clipped by 0 bases and J by 8 bases, with 11 bases between them. The DNA of the CDR3 is TGTGCCAGCAGTTACTCGGCAGGGCTGGAGCCCCAGCATTTT. This gives the protein CASSYSAGLEPQHF.

This clonotype was detected a few times. The rearrangement joins TRBV6-5 to TRBJ2-1, with 7 bases that match TRBD1. Trimming at V came to 6 bases and at J to 4 bases, leaving 9 bases not matched to a gene. The CDR3 contains 15 residues. Germline V gene lookup returns CDR1 MNHEY and CDR2 SVGAGI. CDR3 nucleotide sequence: TGTGCCAGCAGGGGCCGGGACAGAAGTTACAATGAGCAGTTCTTC. Translation: CASRGRDRSYNEQFF.

The sample holds many counts of this clonotype. This rearrangement joins TRBV7-3 to TRBJ2-1; possible D gene TRBD1, 6 bases. Germline CDR1 reads SGHTA; CDR2 reads FQGTGA. The V end lost 4 bases, the J end lost 4 bases, and 20 bases lay between the germline ends. This CDR3 contains 17 residues. CDR3 region: CASSSLSGTGTYNEQFF. In nucleotides, the CDR3 is TGTGCCAGCAGCTCCCTGTCCGGGACGGGGACATACAATGAGCAGTTCTTC.

The V and J genes are TRBV29-1 and TRBJ2-6, with D tentatively TRBD2 (5 bases). Germline CDR1 is SQVTM and CDR2 is ANQGSEA. V was cut by 0 bases and J by 4 bases, with 19 bases left in between. This CDR3 is 18 amino acids long. The CDR3 sequence is CSVEEGAWALAGANVLTF. In DNA form, the CDR3 reads TGCAGCGTTGAAGAGGGAGCGTGGGCCCTGGCGGGGGCCAACGTCCTGACTTTC.

This clonotype came up a few times. V gene TRBV6-6 combines with J gene TRBJ2-4; 9 positions match TRBD1. J lost 12 bases, V lost 6 bases, and 15 bases had no gene match. Germline V lookup: CDR1 MNHNY, CDR2 SVGAGI (reference sequence). The length of the CDR3 is 15 residues. Here the CDR3 reads CASSLTGTGSFNQYF. The CDR3 DNA is TGTGCCAGCAGCCTTACCGGGACAGGGTCATTCAATCAGTACTTC.

This clonotype showed up just a few times. The V and J genes are TRBV29-1 and TRBJ1-1; D gene ambiguous. This CDR3 has 12 residues. V was clipped by 2 bases and J by 5 bases, with 9 bases between them. Looked up from germline, CDR1 is SQVTM and CDR2 is ANQGSEA. The CDR3 DNA follows: TGCAGCGTTGAAAAGGGAAGGACTGAAGCTTTCTTT. Amino acids: CSVEKGRTEAFF. Complete variable domain (other parts from reference TRBV29-1 and TRBJ1-1): SAVISQKPSRDICQRGTSLTIQCQVDSQVTMMFWYRQQPGQSLTLIATANQGSEATYESGFVIDKFPISRPNLTFSTLTVSNMSPEDSSIYLCSVEKGRTEAFFGQGTRLTVV.

Remarks on this clonotype: A much larger clone is a single base away; this may be a read error. The chain links TRBV7-8 to TRBJ1-1; no clear D. The germline V gene encodes CDR1 SGHVS and CDR2 FQNEAQ. V shed 3 bases and J shed 3 bases, with 2 bases lying between them. The CDR3 is 11 amino acids. The CDR3 nucleotides read TGTGCCAGCAGCTTCGACACTGAAGCTTTCTTT. Translated: CASSFDTEAFF.

This clonotype showed up just a few times. J is TRBJ2-7 and V is TRBV5-1; D is perhaps TRBD1 (6 bases). CDR1 is SGHRS, CDR2 YFSETQ, per germline. V was shortened by 4 bases and J by 3 bases, with 17 bases between the two germline ends. The CDR3 length is 15 residues. The CDR3 sequence is CASSQAPGQFYEQYF. The CDR3 DNA reads TGCGCCAGCAGCCAGGCACCGGGACAATTCTACGAGCAGTACTTC.

This clonotype came up many times. The chain links TRBV5-6 to TRBJ2-7; D gene uncertain. The germline V gene encodes CDR1 SGHDT and CDR2 YYEEEE. Deletions cut 1 base from V and 7 bases from J, with 12 bases between. The CDR3 is 13 amino acids. The CDR3 here is CASSLTHGGEQYV. The CDR3 nucleotides read TGTGCCAGCAGCTTGACACACGGTGGGGAGCAGTACGTC.

This clonotype was found many times. The rearrangement links TRBV9 to TRBJ1-5; a possible D gene is TRBD1 (6 bases). The germline CDR1 and CDR2 sequences are SGDLS and YYNGEE. The CDR3 length is 14 residues. Trimming stripped 0 bases from V and 4 bases from J, with 8 bases between. CDR3 protein: CASSVGTANQPQHF. Here the CDR3 DNA reads TGTGCCAGCAGCGTAGGGACAGCGAATCAGCCCCAGCATTTT.